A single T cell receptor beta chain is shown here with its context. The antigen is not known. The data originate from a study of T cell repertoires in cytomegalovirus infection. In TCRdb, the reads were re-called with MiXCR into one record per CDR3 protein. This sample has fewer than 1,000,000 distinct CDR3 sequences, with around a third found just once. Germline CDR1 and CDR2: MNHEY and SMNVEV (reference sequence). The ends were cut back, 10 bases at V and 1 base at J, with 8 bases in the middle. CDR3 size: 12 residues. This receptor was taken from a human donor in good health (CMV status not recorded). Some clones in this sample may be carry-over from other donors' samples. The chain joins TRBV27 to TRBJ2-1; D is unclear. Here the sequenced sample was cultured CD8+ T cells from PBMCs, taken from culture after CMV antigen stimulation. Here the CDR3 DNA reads TGTGCCACCGAGAGTTCCTACAATGAGCAGTTCTTC. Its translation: CATESSYNEQFF.